Shown below are 18 T cell receptor beta chains from a single sample sequenced in a study of T cells in Graves' hyperthyroidism and ophthalmopathy. Researchers amplified the TCR beta CDR3 regions from RNA transcripts. The TCR CDR3 was amplified in a first-round RT-PCR using the HTBI primer set. MiXCR, run by TCRdb on the multiplex PCR reads, gives a single entry per CDR3 protein. The data contain under 200,000 distinct CDR3 sequences, over 7.5% of them singletons. The material sequenced was blood. These TCRs come from a woman younger than 30 with Graves' hyperthyroidism that later progressed to Graves' ophthalmopathy.

This clonotype has a count of ten or more. V is TRBV2 and J is TRBJ1-2, with D uncertain. The CDR3 spans 11 residues. Trimming cost V 2 bases and J 7 bases, with 5 bases left between them. Germline assignment: CDR1 SNHLY and CDR2 FYNNEI. CDR3 amino acids: CASSETTGYTF. DNA for the CDR3: TGTGCCAGCAGTGAAACAACTGGCTACACCTTC.

This clonotype was observed at least ten times. The V call is TRBV3-1, the J call TRBJ2-7, with 9 bases that match TRBD2. CDR3 length equals 16 residues. CDR1 LGHDT and CDR2 YNNKEL come from the germline V gene (reference sequence). The V gene end was trimmed by 4 bases and the J gene end by 7 bases; junction bases not matched to a gene: 14. DNA of the CDR3: TGTGCCAGCAGCCCAGCAGGGGCTAGCGGGACAGAAGAGCAGTACTTC. Its translation is CASSPAGASGTEEQYF.

This clonotype has more than one count but fewer than ten. This chain joins TRBV18 and TRBJ2-1; D may be TRBD1 (6 bases). The CDR3 covers 16 residues. CDR1 and CDR2 (germline): KGHSH, LQKENI. V was pared by 0 bases and J by 3 bases, with 12 bases between. The CDR3: CASSPPNRADYNEQFF. The DNA of the CDR3 is TGTGCCAGCTCACCACCGAACAGGGCGGACTACAATGAGCAGTTCTTC.

This clonotype was found a few times. The gene calls are TRBV28 and TRBJ1-1; D uncertain. The CDR3 sequence is 18 residues long. Germline values: CDR1 MDHEN, CDR2 SYDVKM. Trimming shortened V by 6 bases and J by 1 base, and 24 bases separated the two germline ends. CDR3 in amino acids: CASSLRVSLPMGNTEAFF. The CDR3 DNA reads as TGTGCCAGCAGCCTGCGGGTGTCTCTACCCATGGGGAACACTGAAGCTTTCTTT.

This clonotype was recorded at least ten times. The chain employs TRBV20-1 and TRBJ2-7; the D call may be TRBD1 or TRBD2 (5 bases each). V was shortened by 3 bases and J by 3 bases, with 15 bases between the two germline ends. Germline V gene lookup returns CDR1 DFQATT and CDR2 SNEGSKA (reference sequence). The CDR3 length is 14 residues. CDR3 sequence: CSARASWGNYEQYF. The CDR3 DNA reads as TGCAGTGCTAGGGCATCCTGGGGGAACTACGAGCAGTACTTC.

This clonotype was found many times. The CDR3 region has the DNA TGTGCCAGCAGCTTGGATGATTGGGAGACCTACGAGCAGTACTTC. As protein: CASSLDDWETYEQYF. V usage is TRBV5-6 and J usage is TRBJ2-7, with D perhaps matching TRBD2 (5 bases). The length of the CDR3 is 15 residues. The V and J ends lost 0 bases and 2 bases respectively, with 12 bases between them. CDR1 SGHDT and CDR2 YYEEEE come from the germline V gene.

The chain has TRBV6-1 and TRBJ2-2; no firm D call. Trimming removed 5 bases from V and 1 base from J, with 8 bases in between. The length of the CDR3 is 14 residues. Germline assignment: CDR1 MNHNS and CDR2 SASEGT. The CDR3 DNA follows: TGTGCCAGCAGTTCCTACAGGAACACCGGGGAGCTGTTTTTT. Translating it yields CASSSYRNTGELFF.

This clonotype turned up a few times. V usage is TRBV6-1 and J usage is TRBJ2-3; D gene uncertain. CDR3 length equals 12 residues. Germline CDR1 is MNHNS and CDR2 is SASEGT. Trimming pared 5 bases from V and 6 bases from J, leaving 9 bases between. The CDR3 reads CASSSSWDTQYF. The CDR3 bases are TGTGCCAGCAGTTCTTCTTGGGATACGCAGTATTTT.

Many counts were recorded for this clonotype. The chain uses TRBV3-1 and TRBJ2-2, with D uncertain. V was trimmed by 0 bases and J by 7 bases, leaving 6 bases between them. Germline CDR1 and CDR2: LGHDT and YNNKEL (reference sequence). The CDR3 consists of 13 residues. CDR3 loop: CASSQEAYGELFF. The CDR3 DNA reads as TGTGCCAGCAGCCAAGAAGCCTACGGGGAGCTGTTTTTT.

This clonotype appeared many times. The CDR3 sequence is CSARDQHNSPLHF. CDR3 sequence (DNA): TGCAGTGCTAGAGACCAGCATAATTCACCCCTCCACTTT. The gene calls are TRBV20-1 and TRBJ1-6; D remains unclear. The CDR3 runs to 13 residues. Germline-derived CDR1 and CDR2 are DFQATT and SNEGSKA (reference sequence). The V end lost 0 bases, the J end lost 5 bases, and 5 bases lay between the germline ends.

This clonotype has more than one count but fewer than ten. The chain is built from TRBV4-1 and TRBJ1-6; 10 bases are a match to TRBD1. CDR1 is MGHRA and CDR2 is YSYEKL in the germline V gene. The length of the CDR3 is 15 residues. J was trimmed by 8 bases and V by 1 base; bases with no gene match: 2. Here the CDR3 reads CASSQGQGAHSPLHF. The CDR3 coding sequence is TGCGCCAGCAGCCAAGGACAGGGGGCGCATTCACCCCTCCACTTT.

Ten or more counts support this clonotype. This chain joins TRBV28 and TRBJ1-2, with D tentatively TRBD1 (6 bases). CDR3 length: 14 residues. V was pared by 8 bases and J by 4 bases, with 17 bases between. CDR1 is MDHEN, CDR2 SYDVKM, per germline. The CDR3 coding sequence is TGTGCCAGCGGGAGGGGGGGAGTAGGCTATGGCTACACCTTC. It translates to CASGRGGVGYGYTF.

At least ten counts were recorded for this clonotype. The V call is TRBV28, the J call TRBJ2-2; no firm D call. This CDR3 contains 15 residues. Deletions cut 3 bases from V and 1 base from J, with 9 bases between. CDR1 and CDR2 from the germline V gene are MDHEN and SYDVKM. The CDR3 nucleotides read TGTGCCAGCAGTTTCTCCAGGTTGAACACCGGGGAGCTGTTTTTT. Translation: CASSFSRLNTGELFF.

This clonotype was detected ten times or more. The J gene is TRBJ1-4, the V gene TRBV7-8, with D perhaps TRBD1 (6 bases). Trimming took off 5 bases at V and 2 bases at J, with 12 bases between the two ends. The CDR3 sequence is 15 residues long. Germline CDR1 SGHVS, CDR2 FQNEAQ. The CDR3 reads CASSPRRGTNEKLFF. The CDR3 DNA follows: TGTGCCAGCAGCCCCCGCAGGGGTACTAATGAAAAACTGTTTTTT.

As concerns this clonotype: A much larger clone sits a single nucleotide away, making a read error possible. The chain employs TRBV6-1 and TRBJ2-7; D assignment may be TRBD1 or TRBD2 (5 bases each). The CDR3 has 13 residues. Germline V gene lookup returns CDR1 MNHNS and CDR2 SASEGT. The germline V and J ends were trimmed by 6 bases and 4 bases, with 13 bases remaining between them. The CDR3 loop reads CASSPGTLYEQYF. In nucleotides, the CDR3 is TGTGCCAGCAGCCCCGGGACGTTATACGAGCAGTACTTC.

The chain employs TRBV19 and TRBJ2-6; the match to TRBD1 covers 9 bases. Germline V gives CDR1 LNHDA, CDR2 SQIVND (reference sequence). V lost 4 bases to trimming and J lost 0 bases; unmatched junction nucleotides: 7. This CDR3 is built from 18 residues. Written as DNA, the CDR3 is TGTGCCAGTAGTAGACTCCCGGGACAGGGCTCTGGGGCCAACGTCCTGACTTTC. This codes for CASSRLPGQGSGANVLTF.

This clonotype appeared a few times. Here the CDR3 reads CASSLMGDEQYF. Here the CDR3 DNA reads TGTGCCAGCAGTTTAATGGGTGACGAGCAGTACTTC. The J gene is TRBJ2-7, the V gene TRBV27; no definite D call. Between the trimmed V and J ends, which lost 2 bases and 5 bases, there was a span of 7 bases. This CDR3 spans 12 amino acids. The germline CDR1 and CDR2 sequences are MNHEY and SMNVEV (reference sequence).

This clonotype was counted ten times or more. V is TRBV2 and J is TRBJ2-7, with 11 nucleotides matching TRBD1. The CDR3 runs 14 residues. From germline, CDR1 is SNHLY and CDR2 FYNNEI. Trimming took 6 bases from V and 1 from J; bases not matched to a gene: 2. The CDR3 region is CASSRDRGSYEQYF. In DNA form, the CDR3 reads TGTGCCAGCAGCCGGGACAGGGGGTCCTACGAGCAGTACTTC.